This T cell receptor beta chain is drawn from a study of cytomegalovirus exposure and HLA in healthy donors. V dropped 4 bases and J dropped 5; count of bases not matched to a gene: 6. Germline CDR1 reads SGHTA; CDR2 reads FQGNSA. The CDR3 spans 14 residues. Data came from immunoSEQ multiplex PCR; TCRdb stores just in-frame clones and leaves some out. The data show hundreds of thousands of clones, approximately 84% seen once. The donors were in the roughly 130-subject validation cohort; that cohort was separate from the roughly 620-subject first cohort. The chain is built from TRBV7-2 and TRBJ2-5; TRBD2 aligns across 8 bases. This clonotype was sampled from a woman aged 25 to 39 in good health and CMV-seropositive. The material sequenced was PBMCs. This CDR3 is CASSYPGGWETQYF. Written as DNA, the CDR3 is TGTGCCAGCAGCTACCCGGGAGGGTGGGAGACCCAGTACTTC.